Shown below are 17 T cell receptor beta chains from a single sample sequenced in a study of blood T cell repertoires in COVID-19. Some clones are missing from TCRdb's copy, which holds only in-frame ones; the method was immunoSEQ multiplex PCR. The profile shows under 300,000 clones, 90% to 95% of them singletons. The material sequenced was PBMCs or T cells enriched from blood (not recorded which). Every receptor here comes from a woman aged 18-29 years who had recovered from COVID-19.

The chain combines TRBV6-5 with TRBJ1-2; D is possibly TRBD1 (6 bases). This CDR3 is 14 amino acids long. Germline V gives CDR1 MNHEY, CDR2 SVGAGI. V gave up 7 bases and J gave up 7 bases, with 19 bases separating them. The CDR3 is CASTSDRTLAGYTF. CDR3 nucleotide sequence: TGTGCCAGCACCTCCGACAGGACCCTGGCTGGCTACACCTTC.

This clone was seen just once. The chain links TRBV29-1 to TRBJ2-1, with a possible D match to TRBD1 (6 bases). Trimming removed 7 bases at V and 0 bases at J, with 13 bases between. This CDR3 is built from 14 residues. From germline, CDR1 is SQVTM and CDR2 ANQGSEA. In DNA form, the CDR3 reads TGCAGCGGGAACACAGGGAGCTCCTACAATGAGCAGTTCTTC. This gives the protein CSGNTGSSYNEQFF.

The chain carries TRBV5-1 and TRBJ2-5; no firm D call. The CDR3 extends over 13 amino acids. From germline, CDR1 is SGHRS and CDR2 YFSETQ. Trimming took 0 bases from V and 2 from J, leaving 5 bases between them. The CDR3 DNA sequence: TGCGCCAGCAGCTTGGGCGGACAAGAGACCCAGTACTTC. Amino acid sequence: CASSLGGQETQYF.

The rearrangement links TRBV5-1 to TRBJ2-7; D unresolved. CDR3 size: 13 residues. Germline lookup yields CDR1 SGHRS and CDR2 YFSETQ. The V end was cut by 0 bases, the J end by 7 bases, with 11 bases between. The CDR3 coding sequence is TGCGCCAGCAGCTTGGGCGGAGAATGGGAGCAGTACTTC. Its translation: CASSLGGEWEQYF. Drawing the rest from reference TRBV5-1 and TRBJ2-7, the complete variable domain is KAGVTQTPRYLIKTRGQQVTLSCSPISGHRSVSWYQQTPGQGLQFLFEYFSETQRNKGNFPGRFSGRQFSNSRSEMNVSTLELGDSALYLCASSLGGEWEQYFGPGTRLTVT.

The chain employs TRBV9 and TRBJ1-1, with a possible D match to TRBD1 (6 bases). Germline lookup yields CDR1 SGDLS and CDR2 YYNGEE. The germline V and J ends were trimmed by 4 bases and 0 bases, with 10 bases remaining between them. This CDR3 is built from 14 residues. DNA of the CDR3: TGTGCCAGCAGCACCGGGACATTGAACACTGAAGCTTTCTTT. Translation gives CASSTGTLNTEAFF.

The CDR3 DNA is TGTGCCAGCAGCCCCTCCGCGGGGGGGTTGTCAGATACGCAGTATTTT. It yields the protein CASSPSAGGLSDTQYF. The rearrangement joins TRBV27 to TRBJ2-3; TRBD2 agrees at 9 bases. V gave up 6 bases and J gave up 4 bases; unmatched junction bases: 11. This CDR3 region has 16 residues. Germline-derived CDR1 and CDR2 are MNHEY and SMNVEV (reference sequence).

V gene TRBV28 combines with J gene TRBJ1-2; 8 nucleotides agree with TRBD1. Unmatched junction bases numbered 4, after V lost 6 bases and J lost 7 bases. This CDR3 is 12 amino acids long. In germline, CDR1 is MDHEN, CDR2 SYDVKM. The CDR3: CASSTGGSGYTF. CDR3 nucleotides: TGTGCCAGCAGCACAGGGGGTAGTGGCTACACCTTC.

This chain joins TRBV2 and TRBJ2-7; tentatively, D is TRBD1 (6 bases). The CDR3 runs to 13 residues. The germline V and J ends were trimmed by 3 bases and 5 bases, with 11 bases remaining between them. CDR1 is SNHLY, CDR2 FYNNEI, per germline. The chain's CDR3 is CASSDRGIDEQYF. The CDR3 DNA reads TGTGCCAGCAGTGATAGGGGGATCGACGAGCAGTACTTC.

The rearrangement uses TRBV2 and TRBJ2-7, with D perhaps matching TRBD1 (6 bases). The CDR3 contains 11 residues. Germline V CDR1 and CDR2: SNHLY, FYNNEI. V lost 10 bases and J 5 bases, leaving 12 bases between the germline ends. This chain's CDR3 is CAIMQGNEQYF. The CDR3 DNA sequence: TGTGCCATCATGCAGGGGAACGAGCAGTACTTC.

The chain couples TRBV5-1 to TRBJ2-1, with 13 bases identical to TRBD2. Germline V CDR1 and CDR2: SGHRS, YFSETQ. With V trimmed by 3 bases and J by 2 bases, 8 bases remained unmatched. The CDR3 has 18 residues. The CDR3, as DNA: TGCGCCAGCAGCTGGGAAGGGACTAGCGGGATGGCCTACAATGAGCAGTTCTTC. It specifies CASSWEGTSGMAYNEQFF.

This clone was counted once. The genes are TRBV24-1 and TRBJ2-3; a possible D gene is TRBD1 (6 bases). Germline V CDR1 and CDR2: KGHDR, SFDVKD. Trimming shortened V by 6 bases and J by 5 bases, and 23 bases separated the two germline ends. CDR3 length: 17 residues. CDR3 DNA: TGTGCCACCAGTCCACCCAGGGGAGCGTTAAGGGGAGATACGCAGTATTTT. Translation gives CATSPPRGALRGDTQYF.

The chain carries TRBV19 and TRBJ2-3; 10 nucleotides match TRBD2. CDR1 and CDR2 (germline): LNHDA, SQIVND (reference sequence). The CDR3 length is 17 residues. V dropped 7 bases and J dropped 1; count of bases not matched to a gene: 11. CDR3 sequence (DNA): TGTGCCAGTACAATGGGCCCCGGGACTAGCGGCACAGATACGCAGTATTTT. It specifies CASTMGPGTSGTDTQYF.

The chain has TRBV28 and TRBJ1-1; no clear D gene. This CDR3 has 12 amino acids. Trimming shortened V by 6 bases and J by 1 base, and 6 bases separated the two germline ends. Germline loops: CDR1 MDHEN, CDR2 SYDVKM. Here the CDR3 DNA reads TGTGCCAGCAGACCAGGGAACACTGAAGCTTTCTTT. Translating it yields CASRPGNTEAFF.

The V gene is TRBV3-1 (or the pseudogene TRBV3-2), the J gene TRBJ1-1, with unresolved D. From germline, CDR1 is LGHDT and CDR2 YNNKEL (reference sequence). The CDR3 is 14 residues long. Trimming removed 2 bases from V and 4 bases from J, with 11 bases in between. CDR3 region: CASSQHAAGTEAFF. As DNA, the CDR3 is TGTGCCAGCAGCCAACACGCGGCCGGCACTGAAGCTTTCTTT.

The chain has TRBV6-1 and TRBJ1-4; D might be TRBD1 (6 bases). CDR3 size: 15 residues. The germline gives CDR1 MNHNS, CDR2 SASEGT. V was trimmed by 2 bases and J by 7 bases, leaving 14 bases between them. CDR3 coding DNA: TGTGCCAGCAGTGAATGGGGCAGGGGTTTTGAAAAACTGTTTTTT. It encodes CASSEWGRGFEKLFF.

The chain carries TRBV5-4 and TRBJ2-3; 10 bases match TRBD1. Per germline, CDR1 SGHNT and CDR2 YYREEE (reference sequence). The CDR3 loop spans 16 amino acids. V lost 5 bases and J lost 1; bases outside the gene matches: 7. The CDR3 sequence: CASRLDRGRGTDTQYF. The CDR3 DNA sequence: TGTGCCAGCAGGTTAGACAGGGGGCGCGGCACAGATACGCAGTATTTT.

The rearrangement links TRBV25-1 to TRBJ2-3; D might be TRBD2 (6 bases). The V end was cut by 5 bases, the J end by 3 bases, with 12 bases between. The length of the CDR3 is 14 residues. The V gene's germline CDR1 is MGHDK and CDR2 SYGVNS. The CDR3 DNA is TGTGCCAGCAGTAACACGGGAGTTACAGATACGCAGTATTTT. Amino acid sequence: CASSNTGVTDTQYF.